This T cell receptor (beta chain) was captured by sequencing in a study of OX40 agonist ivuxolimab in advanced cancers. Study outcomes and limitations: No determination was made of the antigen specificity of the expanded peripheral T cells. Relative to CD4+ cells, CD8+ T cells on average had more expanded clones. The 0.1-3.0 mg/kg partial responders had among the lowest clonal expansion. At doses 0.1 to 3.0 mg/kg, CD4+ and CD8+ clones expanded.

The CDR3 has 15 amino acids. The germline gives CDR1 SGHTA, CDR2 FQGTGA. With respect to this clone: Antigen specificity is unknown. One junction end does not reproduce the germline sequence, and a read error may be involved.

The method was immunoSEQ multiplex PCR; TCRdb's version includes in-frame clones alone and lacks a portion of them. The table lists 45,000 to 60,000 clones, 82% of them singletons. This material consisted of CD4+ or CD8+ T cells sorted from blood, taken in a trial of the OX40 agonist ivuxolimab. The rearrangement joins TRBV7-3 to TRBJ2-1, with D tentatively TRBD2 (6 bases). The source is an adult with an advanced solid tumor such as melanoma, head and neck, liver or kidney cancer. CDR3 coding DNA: TGTGCCAGCAGCATAACGAGCGGAGGGCTCAATGAGCAGTTCTTC. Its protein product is CASSITSGGLNEQFF.